The 3 T cell receptor beta chains below come from one sample, sequenced in a study of Ad26.COV2.S vaccination and SARS-CoV-2 variants. As to treatment: around 19 received Ad26.COV2.S at low or high dose, single or two shots; several received placebo; per-sample allocation not given. Samples were taken on day 63 after the first vaccine or placebo injection. The method was immunoSEQ multiplex PCR; TCRdb's version includes in-frame clones alone and lacks a portion of them. Counted here are under 550,000 clones, approximately 90% occurring once; the ten biggest clones make up around 3.6%. Sequenced material: peripheral blood, taken in a trial of Ad26.COV2.S vaccine versus placebo. These receptor sequences come from a person aged 18-65 years who received the Ad26.COV2.S COVID-19 vaccine or a placebo.

The rearrangement joins TRBV4-3 to TRBJ2-7; D unresolved. With 1 base removed from V and 5 bases from J, the gap between germline ends came to 9 bases. Germline V gene lookup returns CDR1 LGHNA and CDR2 YSLEER. This CDR3 region has 13 residues. CDR3 nucleotide sequence: TGCGCCAGCAGCCAAGTAGGGCATAACGAGCAGTACTTC. It translates to CASSQVGHNEQYF.

V usage is TRBV19 and J usage is TRBJ2-1, with TRBD2 matching over 12 bases. The CDR3 is 15 amino acids. J was trimmed by 7 bases and V by 7 bases; bases with no gene match: 8. Germline-derived CDR1 and CDR2 are LNHDA and SQIVND (reference sequence). In DNA, the CDR3 is TGTGCCAGTATCCCTAGCGGGGGGGCCCGGAATGAGCAGTTCTTC. Protein product: CASIPSGGARNEQFF. Variable domain in full (rest from reference TRBV19 and TRBJ2-1): DGGITQSPKYLFRKEGQNVTLSCEQNLNHDAMYWYRQDPGQGLRLIYYSQIVNDFQKGDIAEGYSVSREKKESFPLTVTSAQKNPTAFYLCASIPSGGARNEQFFGPGTRLTVL.

V and J are TRBV2 and TRBJ2-5, with TRBD1 identical over 9 bases. The CDR3 is 15 amino acids. The V gene's germline CDR1 is SNHLY and CDR2 FYNNEI. Germline trimming cut 3 bases from V and 1 base from J; bases unmatched to any gene: 3. This CDR3 is CASSETGGPQETQYF. The DNA for the CDR3 is TGTGCCAGCAGTGAGACAGGGGGTCCCCAAGAGACCCAGTACTTC. Together with reference TRBV2 and TRBJ2-5, the CDR3 gives the full variable domain: EPEVTQTPSHQVTQMGQEVILRCVPISNHLYFYWYRQILGQKVEFLVSFYNNEISEKSEIFDDQFSVERPDGSNFTLKIRSTKLEDSAMYFCASSETGGPQETQYFGPGTRLLVL.